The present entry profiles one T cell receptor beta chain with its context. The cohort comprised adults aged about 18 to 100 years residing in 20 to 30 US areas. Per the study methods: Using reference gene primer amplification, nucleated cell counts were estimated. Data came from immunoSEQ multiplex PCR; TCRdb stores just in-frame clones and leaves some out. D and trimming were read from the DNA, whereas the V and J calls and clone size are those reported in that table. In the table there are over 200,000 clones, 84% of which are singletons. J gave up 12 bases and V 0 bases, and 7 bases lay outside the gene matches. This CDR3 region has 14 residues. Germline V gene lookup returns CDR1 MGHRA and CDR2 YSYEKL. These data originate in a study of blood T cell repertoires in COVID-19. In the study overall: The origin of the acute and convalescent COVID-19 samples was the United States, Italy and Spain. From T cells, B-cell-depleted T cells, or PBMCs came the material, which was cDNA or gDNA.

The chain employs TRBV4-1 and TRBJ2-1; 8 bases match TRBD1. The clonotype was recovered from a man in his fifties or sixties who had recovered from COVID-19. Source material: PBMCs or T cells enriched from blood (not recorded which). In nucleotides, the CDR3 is TGCGCCAGCAGCCAAGATATCCCAGGGACAGGGCAGTTCTTC. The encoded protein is CASSQDIPGTGQFF.